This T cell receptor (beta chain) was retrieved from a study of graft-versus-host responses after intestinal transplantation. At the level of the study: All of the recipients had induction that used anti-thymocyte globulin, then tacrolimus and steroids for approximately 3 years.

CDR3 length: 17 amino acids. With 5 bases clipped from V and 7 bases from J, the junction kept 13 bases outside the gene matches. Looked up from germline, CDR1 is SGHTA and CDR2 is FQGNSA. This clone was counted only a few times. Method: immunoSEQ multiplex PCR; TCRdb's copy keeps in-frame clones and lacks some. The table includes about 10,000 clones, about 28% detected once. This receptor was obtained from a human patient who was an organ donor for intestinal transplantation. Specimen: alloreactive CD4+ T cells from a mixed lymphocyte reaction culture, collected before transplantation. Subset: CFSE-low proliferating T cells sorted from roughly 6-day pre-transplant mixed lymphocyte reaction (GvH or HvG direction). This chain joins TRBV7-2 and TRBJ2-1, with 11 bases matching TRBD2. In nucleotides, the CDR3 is TGTGCCAGCAGCCCCCAGGGTAGCGGGGGGGCAGGAAATGAGCAGTTCTTC. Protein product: CASSPQGSGGAGNEQFF.